The 32 T cell receptor beta chains below come from one sample, sequenced in a study of T cell changes during pregnancy in multiple sclerosis (dated by TCRdb to the late 2010s). The library was built by means of the immunoSEQ multiplex PCR assay. Here the immuneACCESS table is served through TCRdb, limited to in-frame sequences with V and J called. Missing clones are a known gap in these copies; in checked studies unresolved V genes cover under half, and the rest lacks a known reason. This sample is represented by fewer than 50,000 clones; roughly 90% of them were singletons. The ten largest clones capture roughly 5% of the sample. Material: CD8+ T cells from peripheral blood mononuclear cells, obtained in the third trimester of pregnancy. Every receptor here comes from a female donor with multiple sclerosis, enrolled in a pregnancy study.

The chain carries TRBV6-5 and TRBJ2-5, with a weak D call TRBD2 (5 bases). This CDR3 region has 15 residues. V was pared by 2 bases and J by 1 base, with 11 bases between. Germline assignment: CDR1 MNHEY and CDR2 SVGAGI. The CDR3 here is CASSYGGGIQETQYF. DNA of the CDR3: TGTGCCAGCAGTTACGGTGGAGGCATCCAAGAGACCCAGTACTTC.

The chain uses TRBV28 and TRBJ2-3; TRBD1 matches at 7 bases. Trimming removed 6 bases from V and 6 bases from J; junction bases left unmatched: 12. This CDR3 is 15 amino acids long. CDR1 is MDHEN and CDR2 is SYDVKM in the germline V gene. CDR3 sequence: CASSPGTVHRDTQYF. The CDR3 DNA follows: TGTGCCAGCAGCCCGGGGACAGTTCACCGGGATACGCAGTATTTT. Full variable domain (remainder filled in from reference TRBV28 and TRBJ2-3): DVKVTQSSRYLVKRTGEKVFLECVQDMDHENMFWYRQDPGLGLRLIYFSYDVKMKEKGDIPEGYSVSREKKERFSLILESASTNQTSMYLCASSPGTVHRDTQYFGPGTRLTVL.

The V and J genes are TRBV18 and TRBJ2-3; the D gene is possibly TRBD2 (6 bases). The V and J ends lost 2 bases and 10 bases respectively, with 13 bases between them. Germline-derived CDR1 and CDR2 are KGHSH and LQKENI. The CDR3 is made up of 13 amino acids. This chain's CDR3 is CASSPVADPPQYF. The CDR3 DNA is TGTGCCAGCTCACCAGTAGCGGACCCCCCGCAGTATTTT.

The V call is TRBV6-1, the J call TRBJ2-4; 9 bases fit TRBD1. Germline loops: CDR1 MNHNS, CDR2 SASEGT. The CDR3 is 14 residues long. Trimming at V came to 4 bases and at J to 7 bases, leaving 5 bases not matched to a gene. The CDR3 region is CASSATGGYNIQYF. CDR3 sequence (DNA): TGTGCCAGCAGTGCAACAGGGGGCTATAACATTCAGTACTTC.

The chain combines TRBV28 with TRBJ2-6, with D tentatively TRBD2 (6 bases). V was shortened by 4 bases and J by 0 bases, with 10 bases between the two germline ends. CDR3 length equals 16 residues. CDR1 and CDR2 from the germline V gene are MDHEN and SYDVKM. The CDR3 DNA is TGTGCCAGCAGTTGGGGGGATCTCTCTGGGGCCAACGTCCTGACTTTC. Translating gives CASSWGDLSGANVLTF. The whole variable domain, filled in from reference TRBV28 and TRBJ2-6, reads DVKVTQSSRYLVKRTGEKVFLECVQDMDHENMFWYRQDPGLGLRLIYFSYDVKMKEKGDIPEGYSVSREKKERFSLILESASTNQTSMYLCASSWGDLSGANVLTFGAGSRLTVL.

The rearrangement links TRBV27 to TRBJ2-1; a weak D match, TRBD2 (6 bases). Deletions cut 7 bases from V and 6 bases from J, with 16 bases between. The V gene's germline CDR1 is MNHEY and CDR2 SMNVEV (reference sequence). This CDR3 region has 14 residues. The CDR3 bases are TGTGCCAGCATACCCACCCCCGGGGGCAATGAGCAGTTCTTC. It specifies CASIPTPGGNEQFF.

The chain recombines TRBV13 with TRBJ2-1, with TRBD1 as a possible D gene (5 bases). Germline values: CDR1 PRHDT, CDR2 FYEKMQ (reference sequence). CDR3 length equals 14 residues. V lost 5 bases, J lost 9 bases, and 17 bases lay in between. The CDR3 sequence is CASSAGHGWLEQFF. The CDR3 nucleotides are TGTGCCAGCAGCGCTGGACATGGATGGCTTGAGCAGTTCTTC.

The chain is built from TRBV5-6 and TRBJ1-4; TRBD1 might be the D (6 bases). This CDR3 is 18 amino acids long. CDR1 is SGHDT, CDR2 YYEEEE, per germline. V was trimmed by 4 bases and J by 2 bases, leaving 21 bases between them. The CDR3: CASSNGANYRDTNEKLFF. DNA of the CDR3: TGTGCCAGCAGCAATGGCGCCAATTACAGGGACACTAATGAAAAACTGTTTTTT.

The gene calls are TRBV19 and TRBJ1-4; 9 bases fit TRBD1. CDR3 length: 16 amino acids. V shed 4 bases, J shed 8 bases, and the junction held 11 bases outside the gene matches. Germline CDR1 and CDR2: LNHDA and SQIVND (reference sequence). The CDR3 here is CASSTRPGQGREKLFF. The CDR3 DNA follows: TGTGCCAGTAGTACGCGGCCGGGACAGGGCCGGGAAAAACTGTTTTTT.

The V and J genes are TRBV5-6 and TRBJ2-1, with 10 bases matching TRBD2. CDR1 SGHDT and CDR2 YYEEEE come from the germline V gene. Losses at the gene ends were 2 bases for V and 8 bases for J; bases not matched to a gene: 10. The CDR3 runs to 16 residues. DNA for the CDR3: TGTGCCAGCAGCTTTACAAACGGACTAGCGGCCCATGAGCAGTTCTTC. Translated: CASSFTNGLAAHEQFF. Supplemented by reference TRBV5-6 and TRBJ2-1, the full variable domain reads DAGVTQSPTHLIKTRGQQVTLRCSPKSGHDTVSWYQQALGQGPQFIFQYYEEEERQRGNFPDRFSGHQFPNYSSELNVNALLLGDSALYLCASSFTNGLAAHEQFFGPGTRLTVL.

V and J are TRBV27 and TRBJ2-7; 9 nucleotides match TRBD2. With 4 bases clipped from V and 3 bases from J, the junction kept 13 bases outside the gene matches. This CDR3 spans 17 amino acids. Germline V CDR1 and CDR2: MNHEY, SMNVEV (reference sequence). The CDR3 DNA is TGTGCCAGCAGTTCCTTTGGGGGAGCGGGGGGAGTCTACGAGCAGTACTTC. Translation gives CASSSFGGAGGVYEQYF.

J is TRBJ2-1 and V is TRBV7-2, with a weak D call TRBD1 (6 bases). Deletions cut 4 bases from V and 7 bases from J, with 14 bases between. In germline, CDR1 is SGHTA, CDR2 FQGNSA. The CDR3 runs to 14 residues. The CDR3 protein is CASSYDRLYNEQFF. For the CDR3, the DNA is TGTGCCAGCAGCTACGACAGGTTGTATAATGAGCAGTTCTTC.

The V gene is TRBV29-1, the J gene TRBJ2-3, with TRBD2 as a possible D gene (6 bases). Germline CDR1 SQVTM, CDR2 ANQGSEA. The CDR3 runs 13 residues. V was pared by 7 bases and J by 2 bases, with 13 bases between. CDR3 bases: TGCAGCGGATTGACGGGAGCCACAGATACGCAGTATTTT. Protein sequence: CSGLTGATDTQYF.

The chain uses TRBV7-9 and TRBJ2-7, with 7 bases fitting TRBD1. The ends lost 1 base at V and 5 bases at J; junction bases unmatched: 8. Germline V CDR1 and CDR2: SEHNR, FQNEAQ (reference sequence). The CDR3 runs 15 residues. The CDR3 sequence is CASSLDDRALDEQYF. CDR3 sequence (DNA): TGTGCCAGCAGCTTAGACGACAGGGCCCTCGACGAGCAGTACTTC. Variable domain in full (rest from reference TRBV7-9 and TRBJ2-7): DTGVSQNPRHKITKRGQNVTFRCDPISEHNRLYWYRQTLGQGPEFLTYFQNEAQLEKSRLLSDRFSAERPKGSFSTLEIQRTEQGDSAMYLCASSLDDRALDEQYFGPGTRLTVT.

The chain is built from TRBV7-9 and TRBJ1-4; the match to TRBD1 covers 8 bases. The J segment lost 7 bases and the V segment lost 5 bases, leaving 9 bases of the junction unmatched. CDR3 length equals 15 residues. CDR1 and CDR2 (germline): SEHNR, FQNEAQ (reference sequence). Here the CDR3 reads CASSESNRGSEKLFF. CDR3 nucleotides: TGTGCCAGCAGCGAATCAAACAGGGGGAGTGAAAAACTGTTTTTT.

The chain carries TRBV27 and TRBJ1-5; D is ambiguous. The germline V and J ends were trimmed by 4 bases and 2 bases, with 12 bases remaining between them. This CDR3 has 15 residues. Germline CDR1 and CDR2: MNHEY and SMNVEV (reference sequence). CDR3 residues: CASSSPGEGNQPQHF. The CDR3 DNA is TGTGCCAGCAGTTCCCCCGGGGAGGGCAATCAGCCCCAGCATTTT.

The CDR3 bases are TGTGCCAGCACTCCCTATGAGGGTATGAACACTGAAGCTTTCTTT. This translates into CASTPYEGMNTEAFF. The V call is TRBV11-3, the J call TRBJ1-1, with D hard to call. With 7 bases removed from V and 0 bases from J, the gap between germline ends came to 15 bases. Germline loops: CDR1 SGHNT, CDR2 YENEEA. CDR3 length: 15 amino acids.

The rearrangement uses TRBV27 and TRBJ2-3, with 10 bases that match TRBD2. Germline CDR1 is MNHEY and CDR2 is SMNVEV (reference sequence). V lost 2 bases and J lost 6; bases outside the gene matches: 5. The CDR3 extends over 15 amino acids. The chain's CDR3 is CASSLGLAVPDTQYF. The DNA of the CDR3 is TGTGCCAGCAGTTTAGGACTAGCGGTGCCCGATACGCAGTATTTT.

This chain uses TRBV5-6 with TRBJ2-7; TRBD1 matches 7 bases. The CDR3 consists of 14 residues. After removal of 4 bases from V and 2 bases from J, the junction contained 6 bases not matched to a gene. In germline, CDR1 is SGHDT, CDR2 YYEEEE. In DNA, the CDR3 is TGTGCCAGCAGCGACGGGACAGTTGCCTACGAGCAGTACTTC. Amino acids: CASSDGTVAYEQYF. Combining the CDR3 with reference TRBV5-6 and TRBJ2-7 gives the whole variable domain DAGVTQSPTHLIKTRGQQVTLRCSPKSGHDTVSWYQQALGQGPQFIFQYYEEEERQRGNFPDRFSGHQFPNYSSELNVNALLLGDSALYLCASSDGTVAYEQYFGPGTRLTVT.

This rearrangement joins TRBV7-9 to TRBJ2-1; D is perhaps TRBD2 (6 bases). The CDR3 extends over 14 amino acids. Per the germline V gene, CDR1 is SEHNR and CDR2 is FQNEAQ (reference sequence). The germline V and J ends were trimmed by 2 bases and 2 bases, with 7 bases remaining between them. For the CDR3, the DNA is TGTGCCAGCAGCTTATCGGGAGCCTACAATGAGCAGTTCTTC. As protein: CASSLSGAYNEQFF.

The chain combines TRBV28 with TRBJ1-5; 7 bases line up with TRBD1. Trimming took 6 bases from V and 0 from J; bases not matched to a gene: 2. This CDR3 comprises 14 residues. Germline V gene sequence: CDR1 MDHEN, CDR2 SYDVKM. CDR3 nucleotide sequence: TGTGCCAGCAGCCAGGGGGATAGCAATCAGCCCCAGCATTTT. Encoded protein: CASSQGDSNQPQHF.

The V call is TRBV14, the J call TRBJ2-1; a possible D gene is TRBD1 (5 bases). Germline V CDR1 and CDR2: SGHDN, FVKESK. This CDR3 has 15 residues. Between the trimmed V and J ends, which lost 2 bases and 0 bases, there was a span of 8 bases. This chain's CDR3 is CASSQRTISYNEQFF. CDR3 DNA sequence: TGTGCCAGCAGCCAAAGGACAATCTCCTACAATGAGCAGTTCTTC.

The rearrangement links TRBV29-1 to TRBJ2-1; 11 bases match TRBD1. The CDR3 runs to 16 residues. CDR1 and CDR2 from the germline V gene are SQVTM and ANQGSEA. V lost 6 bases, J lost 3 bases, and 10 bases stayed unmatched. CDR3 in DNA: TGCAGCGTACGGACAGGGGGCGAGGGGTTCTACAATGAGCAGTTCTTC. It encodes CSVRTGGEGFYNEQFF.

This chain joins TRBV28 and TRBJ2-1; TRBD2 might be the D (6 bases). V was cut by 3 bases and J by 0 bases, with 27 bases left in between. The CDR3 covers 21 residues. In germline, CDR1 is MDHEN, CDR2 SYDVKM. The CDR3 here is CASSFYGKISRDSNSYNEQFF. CDR3 nucleotide sequence: TGTGCCAGCAGTTTCTATGGGAAGATCTCCCGGGACTCTAACTCCTACAATGAGCAGTTCTTC.

The chain couples TRBV21-1 to TRBJ2-5; the table's D call TRBD2 went unverified against the DNA. TRBV21-1 represents a pseudogene. The CDR3 consists of 15 residues. DNA of the CDR3: TGTGCCAGCAGCCCGGGGGGCAGGGTAAGGGAGACCCAGTACTTC. Amino acids: CASSPGGRVRETQYF.

This chain joins TRBV19 and TRBJ1-1, with D perhaps matching TRBD1 (6 bases). V lost 2 bases and J lost 1, with 17 bases in between. Per the germline V gene, CDR1 is LNHDA and CDR2 is SQIVND (reference sequence). The CDR3 is 17 amino acids. CDR3 sequence (DNA): TGTGCCAGTAGTATAATAGGGGGTGAGGGACCGAACACTGAAGCTTTCTTT. It is translated as CASSIIGGEGPNTEAFF.

Here the CDR3 reads CASSLILTSGLAEQYF. In nucleotides, the CDR3 is TGTGCCAGCAGTTTAATCTTGACTAGCGGGCTCGCCGAGCAGTACTTC. The chain has TRBV28 and TRBJ2-7, with TRBD2 identical over 10 bases. Germline values: CDR1 MDHEN, CDR2 SYDVKM. V lost 2 bases, J lost 6 bases, and 10 bases stayed unmatched. This CDR3 has 16 amino acids.

The rearrangement links TRBV9 to TRBJ1-2, with 8 nucleotides matching TRBD1. This CDR3 has 16 residues. Trimming took 0 bases from V and 5 from J; bases not matched to a gene: 9. The germline V gene encodes CDR1 SGDLS and CDR2 YYNGEE. The CDR3: CASSVDRTGTVYGYTF. The CDR3 nucleotides are TGTGCCAGCAGCGTAGATCGGACAGGGACCGTTTATGGCTACACCTTC.

This chain uses TRBV19 with TRBJ2-7; 12 positions match TRBD1. Germline values: CDR1 LNHDA, CDR2 SQIVND (reference sequence). This CDR3 has 13 amino acids. Trimming at V came to 8 bases and at J to 3 bases, leaving 2 bases not matched to a gene. The CDR3 sequence: CASGDRGHYEQYF. The CDR3 nucleotides are TGTGCCAGTGGGGACAGGGGGCACTACGAGCAGTACTTC.

The chain couples TRBV4-3 to TRBJ2-7; D gene uncertain. Trimming left V 0 bases short and J 2 bases short, with 11 bases between. CDR3 length equals 15 residues. The germline V gene has CDR1 LGHNA and CDR2 YSLEER. CDR3 residues: CASSQEFMGTYEQYF. The CDR3 DNA sequence: TGCGCCAGCAGCCAAGAATTCATGGGCACCTACGAGCAGTACTTC.

The V call is TRBV4-3, the J call TRBJ2-7; D might be TRBD2 (5 bases). V lost 0 bases to trimming and J lost 2 bases, with 11 bases between them. The CDR3 runs 15 residues. Germline V lookup: CDR1 LGHNA, CDR2 YSLEER. The CDR3 DNA sequence: TGCGCCAGCAGCCAAGAAATCAGCGGCCCCTACGAGCAGTACTTC. As protein: CASSQEISGPYEQYF.

This clone was recorded a few times. The rearrangement uses TRBV4-2 and TRBJ2-3, with 8 positions matching TRBD1. The V segment lost 2 bases and the J segment 5 bases; nucleotides outside the gene matches: 6. CDR1 is LGHNA, CDR2 YNFKEQ, per germline. This CDR3 contains 15 residues. The CDR3 sequence: CASSQRTGLEDTQYF. CDR3 in DNA: TGTGCCAGCAGCCAACGGACAGGGTTAGAAGATACGCAGTATTTT.